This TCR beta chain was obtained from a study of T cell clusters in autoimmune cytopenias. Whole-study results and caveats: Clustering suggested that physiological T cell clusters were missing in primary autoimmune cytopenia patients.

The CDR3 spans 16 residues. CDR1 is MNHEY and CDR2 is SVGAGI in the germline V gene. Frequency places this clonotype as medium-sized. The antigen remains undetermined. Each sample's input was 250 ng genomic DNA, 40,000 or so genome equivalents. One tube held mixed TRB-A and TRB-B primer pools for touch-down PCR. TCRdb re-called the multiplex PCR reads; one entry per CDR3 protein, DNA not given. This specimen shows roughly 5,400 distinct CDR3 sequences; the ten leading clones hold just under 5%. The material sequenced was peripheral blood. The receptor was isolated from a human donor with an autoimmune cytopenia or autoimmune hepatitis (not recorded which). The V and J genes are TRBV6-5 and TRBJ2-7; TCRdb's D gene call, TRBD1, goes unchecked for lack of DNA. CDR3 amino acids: CASSYVYGTGSDEQYF.